The rows below give T cell receptor beta chains drawn from one sample of a study of shared clonotypes between healthy human individuals. The protocol was immunoSEQ multiplex PCR, while the TCRdb copy is restricted to in-frame clones and leaves out a portion. This repertoire shows 1,400,000 or so clones, around 98.5% found once; its top ten account for over 0.3%. The specimen was naive CD4+ T cells sorted from blood. The receptors here all came from a man aged 30 to 39 in good health. Each CDR3 is given with its conserved first and last residue. D genes are given only for firm matches. The listing skips clone size in some rows; elsewhere it reads once, few, many or a size class.

v_call: TRBV7-2; d_call: NA; j_call: TRBJ1-2; cdr3_length: 13; clone_size: few; cdr3_aa: CASSWTANYGYTF; cdr3_nt: TGTGCCAGCAGCTGGACAGCGAACTATGGCTACACCTTC
v_call: TRBV29-1; d_call: NA; j_call: TRBJ1-1; cdr3_length: 13; clone_size: NA; cdr3_aa: CSVETGVNTEAFF; cdr3_nt: TGCAGCGTTGAAACCGGTGTGAACACTGAAGCTTTCTTT
v_call: TRBV4-3; d_call: NA; j_call: TRBJ2-7; cdr3_length: 15; clone_size: NA; cdr3_aa: CASSQELAATYEQYF; cdr3_nt: TGCGCCAGCAGCCAAGAGCTAGCCGCTACCTACGAGCAGTACTTC
v_call: TRBV19; d_call: NA; j_call: TRBJ1-4; cdr3_length: 15; clone_size: NA; cdr3_aa: CASSIAKESNEKLFF; cdr3_nt: TGTGCCAGTAGTATCGCAAAGGAGAGTAATGAAAAACTGTTTTTT
v_call: TRBV10-1; d_call: TRBD1; j_call: TRBJ1-1; cdr3_length: 15; clone_size: NA; cdr3_aa: CASSERTGGRTEAFF; cdr3_nt: TGCGCCAGCAGTGAGCGGACAGGGGGCAGGACTGAAGCTTTCTTT
v_call: TRBV18; d_call: TRBD1; j_call: TRBJ1-1; cdr3_length: 15; clone_size: NA; cdr3_aa: CASSPTPGGYTEAFF; cdr3_nt: TGTGCCAGCTCACCAACCCCAGGGGGGTACACTGAAGCTTTCTTT
v_call: TRBV29-1; d_call: NA; j_call: TRBJ2-7; cdr3_length: 13; clone_size: NA; cdr3_aa: CSVLAGSAYEQYF; cdr3_nt: TGCAGCGTTCTCGCAGGGAGCGCCTACGAGCAGTACTTC
v_call: TRBV5-6; d_call: TRBD1; j_call: TRBJ1-2; cdr3_length: 12; clone_size: NA; cdr3_aa: CASSLAKGTATF; cdr3_nt: TGTGCCAGCAGCTTGGCCAAAGGGACAGCCACCTTC
v_call: TRBV5-1; d_call: NA; j_call: TRBJ2-1; cdr3_length: 15; clone_size: NA; cdr3_aa: CASSLADSSYNEQFF; cdr3_nt: TGCGCCAGCAGCTTAGCAGATAGCTCCTACAATGAGCAGTTCTTC
v_call: TRBV28; d_call: TRBD1; j_call: TRBJ2-4; cdr3_length: 15; clone_size: NA; cdr3_aa: CASKTPGQGANIQYF; cdr3_nt: TGTGCCAGCAAAACACCGGGACAGGGGGCGAACATTCAGTACTTC
v_call: TRBV29-1; d_call: NA; j_call: TRBJ2-7; cdr3_length: 14; clone_size: NA; cdr3_aa: CSVGRGGIRYEQYF; cdr3_nt: TGCAGCGTTGGGAGGGGCGGGATAAGATACGAGCAGTACTTC
v_call: TRBV27; d_call: NA; j_call: TRBJ2-1; cdr3_length: 14; clone_size: NA; cdr3_aa: CASSLRGGRNEQFF; cdr3_nt: TGTGCCAGCAGTCTAAGGGGGGGGCGCAATGAGCAGTTCTTC
v_call: TRBV14; d_call: NA; j_call: TRBJ2-5; cdr3_length: 16; clone_size: NA; cdr3_aa: CASSHPGHPSQETQYF; cdr3_nt: TGTGCCAGCAGCCATCCGGGACACCCGAGCCAAGAGACCCAGTACTTC
v_call: TRBV14; d_call: NA; j_call: TRBJ1-5; cdr3_length: 13; clone_size: NA; cdr3_aa: CASSQDLGQPQHF; cdr3_nt: TGTGCCAGCAGCCAAGATTTAGGTCAGCCCCAGCATTTT
v_call: TRBV7-2; d_call: NA; j_call: TRBJ2-7; cdr3_length: 15; clone_size: NA; cdr3_aa: CASSPQGTVTYEQYF; cdr3_nt: TGTGCCAGCAGCCCACAGGGGACTGTAACCTACGAGCAGTACTTC
v_call: TRBV5-5; d_call: NA; j_call: TRBJ1-2; cdr3_length: 13; clone_size: NA; cdr3_aa: CASSFRVRDGYTF; cdr3_nt: TGTGCCAGCAGTTTTAGGGTTCGGGATGGCTACACCTTC
v_call: TRBV11-2; d_call: NA; j_call: TRBJ2-5; cdr3_length: 18; clone_size: NA; cdr3_aa: CASSPEGPGGGYQETQYF; cdr3_nt: TGTGCCAGCAGCCCGGAGGGTCCAGGGGGAGGGTACCAAGAGACCCAGTACTTC
v_call: TRBV28; d_call: NA; j_call: TRBJ2-3; cdr3_length: 15; clone_size: NA; cdr3_aa: CATRSDGDKPDTQYF; cdr3_nt: TGTGCCACCCGATCCGACGGGGATAAACCCGATACGCAGTATTTT
v_call: TRBV9; d_call: NA; j_call: TRBJ2-7; cdr3_length: 14; clone_size: NA; cdr3_aa: CASSVGTEAYEQYF; cdr3_nt: TGTGCCAGCAGCGTAGGGACAGAGGCCTACGAGCAGTACTTC
v_call: TRBV5-1; d_call: NA; j_call: TRBJ1-1; cdr3_length: 14; clone_size: NA; cdr3_aa: CASSLGVMNTEAFF; cdr3_nt: TGCGCCAGCAGTCTAGGGGTAATGAACACTGAAGCTTTCTTT
v_call: TRBV5-1; d_call: TRBD2; j_call: TRBJ2-5; cdr3_length: 16; clone_size: NA; cdr3_aa: CASSSGLAGGPKTQYF; cdr3_nt: TGCGCCAGCAGCTCGGGACTAGCGGGAGGGCCGAAGACCCAGTACTTC
v_call: TRBV7-2; d_call: NA; j_call: TRBJ2-7; cdr3_length: 14; clone_size: NA; cdr3_aa: CASSLGRFSYEQYF; cdr3_nt: TGTGCCAGCAGCTTAGGGCGGTTCTCCTACGAGCAGTACTTC
v_call: TRBV9; d_call: NA; j_call: TRBJ1-1; cdr3_length: 15; clone_size: NA; cdr3_aa: CASSVDLGPNTEAFF; cdr3_nt: TGTGCCAGCAGCGTAGATCTGGGGCCGAACACTGAAGCTTTCTTT
v_call: TRBV5-1; d_call: NA; j_call: TRBJ1-3; cdr3_length: 14; clone_size: NA; cdr3_aa: CASRLQDLPGTIYF; cdr3_nt: TGCGCCAGCAGATTACAGGACCTCCCGGGAACCATATATTTT
v_call: TRBV28; d_call: NA; j_call: TRBJ2-7; cdr3_length: 13; clone_size: NA; cdr3_aa: CASSYGQAYEQYF; cdr3_nt: TGTGCCAGCAGTTACGGACAAGCCTACGAGCAGTACTTC
v_call: TRBV27; d_call: TRBD1; j_call: TRBJ2-7; cdr3_length: 18; clone_size: NA; cdr3_aa: CASSAIKLGQGTAYEQYF; cdr3_nt: TGTGCCAGCAGTGCCATCAAATTGGGACAGGGTACCGCCTACGAGCAGTACTTC
v_call: TRBV5-1; d_call: TRBD2; j_call: TRBJ2-7; cdr3_length: 14; clone_size: NA; cdr3_aa: CASKPASGNYEQYF; cdr3_nt: TGCGCCAGCAAGCCGGCTAGCGGGAACTACGAGCAGTACTTC
v_call: TRBV11-3; d_call: NA; j_call: TRBJ1-5; cdr3_length: 14; clone_size: NA; cdr3_aa: CASSPPGVNQPQHF; cdr3_nt: TGTGCCAGCAGCCCCCCCGGGGTCAATCAGCCCCAGCATTTT
v_call: TRBV7-2; d_call: TRBD2; j_call: TRBJ2-2; cdr3_length: 15; clone_size: NA; cdr3_aa: CASSREAGGPGELFF; cdr3_nt: TGTGCCAGCAGCCGGGAGGCGGGAGGGCCCGGGGAGCTGTTTTTT
v_call: TRBV6-1; d_call: TRBD1; j_call: TRBJ1-2; cdr3_length: 18; clone_size: once; cdr3_aa: CASSESKRTGVGNYGYTF; cdr3_nt: TGTGCCAGCAGTGAATCGAAACGAACAGGGGTAGGGAACTATGGCTACACCTTC
v_call: TRBV5-1; d_call: NA; j_call: TRBJ1-1; cdr3_length: 13; clone_size: NA; cdr3_aa: CASTPGRNTEAFF; cdr3_nt: TGCGCCAGCACCCCGGGTCGGAACACTGAAGCTTTCTTT
v_call: TRBV6-1; d_call: TRBD2; j_call: TRBJ2-7; cdr3_length: 14; clone_size: NA; cdr3_aa: CAIKPGLAAYEQYF; cdr3_nt: TGTGCCATCAAACCGGGACTAGCGGCCTACGAGCAGTACTTC
v_call: TRBV7-3; d_call: NA; j_call: TRBJ2-5; cdr3_length: 16; clone_size: NA; cdr3_aa: CASSYTGQWYQETQYF; cdr3_nt: TGTGCCAGCAGCTATACCGGACAGTGGTACCAAGAGACCCAGTACTTC
v_call: TRBV11-1; d_call: NA; j_call: TRBJ2-1; cdr3_length: 17; clone_size: NA; cdr3_aa: CASSLAGGLIIYNEQFF; cdr3_nt: TGTGCCAGCAGCTTAGCGGGAGGACTCATCATCTACAATGAGCAGTTCTTC
v_call: TRBV5-4; d_call: TRBD2; j_call: TRBJ2-4; cdr3_length: 18; clone_size: NA; cdr3_aa: CASSVTRAGEGAKNIQYF; cdr3_nt: TGTGCCAGCAGCGTAACAAGAGCGGGGGAAGGCGCCAAAAACATTCAGTACTTC
v_call: TRBV2; d_call: NA; j_call: TRBJ1-2; cdr3_length: 12; clone_size: NA; cdr3_aa: CASSSEGGGYTF; cdr3_nt: TGTGCCAGCAGTAGTGAAGGAGGGGGCTACACCTTC
v_call: TRBV12-5; d_call: TRBD1; j_call: TRBJ2-7; cdr3_length: 15; clone_size: NA; cdr3_aa: CASALGTVGYYEQYF; cdr3_nt: TGTGCTAGTGCCCTCGGGACAGTTGGGTACTACGAGCAGTACTTC
v_call: TRBV28; d_call: NA; j_call: TRBJ1-2; cdr3_length: 14; clone_size: NA; cdr3_aa: CASSLGRANYGYTF; cdr3_nt: TGTGCCAGCAGTTTAGGTCGGGCTAACTATGGCTACACCTTC
v_call: TRBV6-5; d_call: NA; j_call: TRBJ1-2; cdr3_length: 13; clone_size: NA; cdr3_aa: CATRREAARGYTF; cdr3_nt: TGTGCCACCCGTAGAGAGGCTGCACGCGGCTACACCTTC
v_call: TRBV12-5; d_call: NA; j_call: TRBJ2-7; cdr3_length: 15; clone_size: NA; cdr3_aa: CASGLVLGGVIEQYF; cdr3_nt: TGTGCTAGTGGTTTGGTACTGGGGGGAGTAATAGAGCAGTACTTC
v_call: TRBV6-4; d_call: NA; j_call: TRBJ2-1; cdr3_length: 14; clone_size: NA; cdr3_aa: CASSDGSRYNEQFF; cdr3_nt: TGTGCCAGCAGTGACGGGAGTCGCTACAATGAGCAGTTCTTC
v_call: TRBV2; d_call: NA; j_call: TRBJ2-1; cdr3_length: 13; clone_size: NA; cdr3_aa: CASSDVGEGEQFF; cdr3_nt: TGTGCCAGCAGTGATGTGGGGGAAGGTGAGCAGTTCTTC
v_call: TRBV29-1; d_call: NA; j_call: TRBJ2-7; cdr3_length: 11; clone_size: NA; cdr3_aa: CSVALGYEQYF; cdr3_nt: TGCAGCGTAGCGTTGGGGTACGAGCAGTACTTC
v_call: TRBV7-8; d_call: NA; j_call: TRBJ2-7; cdr3_length: 17; clone_size: NA; cdr3_aa: CASSRASVRGKSYEQYF; cdr3_nt: TGTGCCAGCAGCCGAGCCTCGGTGAGGGGCAAGAGCTACGAGCAGTACTTC
v_call: TRBV10-3; d_call: TRBD1; j_call: TRBJ1-1; cdr3_length: 16; clone_size: NA; cdr3_aa: CAISETGVLMNTEAFF; cdr3_nt: TGTGCCATCAGTGAGACAGGGGTGCTTATGAACACTGAAGCTTTCTTT
v_call: TRBV19; d_call: NA; j_call: TRBJ2-3; cdr3_length: 14; clone_size: NA; cdr3_aa: CASSTPGSTDTQYF; cdr3_nt: TGTGCCAGTAGTACGCCGGGGAGCACAGATACGCAGTATTTT